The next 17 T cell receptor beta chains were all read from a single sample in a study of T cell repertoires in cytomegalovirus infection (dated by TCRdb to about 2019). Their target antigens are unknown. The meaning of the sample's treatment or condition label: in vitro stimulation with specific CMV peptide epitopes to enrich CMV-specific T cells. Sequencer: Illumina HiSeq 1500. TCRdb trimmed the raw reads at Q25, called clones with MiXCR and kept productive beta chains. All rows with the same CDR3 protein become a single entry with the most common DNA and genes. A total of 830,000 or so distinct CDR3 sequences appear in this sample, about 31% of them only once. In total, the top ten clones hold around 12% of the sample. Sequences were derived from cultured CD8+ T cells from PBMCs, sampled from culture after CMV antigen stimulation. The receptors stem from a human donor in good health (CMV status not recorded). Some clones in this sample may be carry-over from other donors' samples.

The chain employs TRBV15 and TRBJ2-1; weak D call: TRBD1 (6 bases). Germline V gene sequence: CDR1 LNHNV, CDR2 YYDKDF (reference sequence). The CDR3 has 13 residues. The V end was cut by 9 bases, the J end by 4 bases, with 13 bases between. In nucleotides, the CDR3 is TGTGCCACAGGGGGAGAATTATACAATGAGCAGTTCTTC. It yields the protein CATGGELYNEQFF. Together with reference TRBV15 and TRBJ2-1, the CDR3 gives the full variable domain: DAMVIQNPRYQVTQFGKPVTLSCSQTLNHNVMYWYQQKSSQAPKLLFHYYDKDFNNEADTPDNFQSRRPNTSFCFLDIRSPGLGDTAMYLCATGGELYNEQFFGPGTRLTVL.

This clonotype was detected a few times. CDR3 in amino acids: CASSLHWNTEAFF. As DNA, the CDR3 is TGTGCCAGCAGTCTACACTGGAACACTGAAGCTTTCTTT. V is TRBV28 and J is TRBJ1-1; D remains ambiguous. Trimming pared 5 bases from V and 1 base from J, leaving 8 bases between. The CDR3 consists of 13 residues. Germline V lookup: CDR1 MDHEN, CDR2 SYDVKM.

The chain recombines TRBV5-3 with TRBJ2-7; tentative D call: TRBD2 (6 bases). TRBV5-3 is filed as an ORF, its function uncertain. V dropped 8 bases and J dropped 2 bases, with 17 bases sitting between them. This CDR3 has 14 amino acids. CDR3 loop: CASSPGGATYEQYV. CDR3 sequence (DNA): TGTGCCAGCAGCCCTGGAGGGGCAACCTACGAGCAGTACGTC.

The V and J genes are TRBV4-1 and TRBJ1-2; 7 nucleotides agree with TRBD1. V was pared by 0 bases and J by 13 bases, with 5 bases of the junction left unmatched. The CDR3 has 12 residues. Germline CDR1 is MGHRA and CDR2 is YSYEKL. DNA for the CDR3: TGCGCCAGCAGCCAAGATTCGGGGACAGCCACCTTC. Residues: CASSQDSGTATF.

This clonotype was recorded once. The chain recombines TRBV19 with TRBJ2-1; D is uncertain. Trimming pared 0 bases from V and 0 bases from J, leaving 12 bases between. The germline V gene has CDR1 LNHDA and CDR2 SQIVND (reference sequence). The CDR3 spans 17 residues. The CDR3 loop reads CASSIDPLGISYNEQFF. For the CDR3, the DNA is TGTGCCAGTAGTATAGACCCCTTAGGGATCTCCTACAATGAGCAGTTCTTC.

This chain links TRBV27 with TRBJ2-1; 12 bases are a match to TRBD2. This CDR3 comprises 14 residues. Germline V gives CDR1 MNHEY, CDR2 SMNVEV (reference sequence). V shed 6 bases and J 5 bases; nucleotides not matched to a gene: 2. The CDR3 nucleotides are TGTGCCAGCAGAGCTAGCGGGGGGGACAATGAGCAGTTCTTC. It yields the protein CASRASGGDNEQFF.

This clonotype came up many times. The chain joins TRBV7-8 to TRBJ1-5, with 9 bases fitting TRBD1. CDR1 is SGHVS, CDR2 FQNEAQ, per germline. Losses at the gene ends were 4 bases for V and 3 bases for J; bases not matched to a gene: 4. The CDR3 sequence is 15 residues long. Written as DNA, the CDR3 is TGTGCCAGCAGCTCCGGACAGGGGCTCAATCAGCCCCAGCATTTT. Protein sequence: CASSSGQGLNQPQHF.

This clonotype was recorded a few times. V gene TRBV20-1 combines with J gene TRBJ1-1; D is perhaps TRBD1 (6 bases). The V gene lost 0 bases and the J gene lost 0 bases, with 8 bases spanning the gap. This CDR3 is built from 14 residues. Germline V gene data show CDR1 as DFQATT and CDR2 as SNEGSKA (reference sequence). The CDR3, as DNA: TGCAGTGCTAGAGAGCGGGGGCTGAACACTGAAGCTTTCTTT. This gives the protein CSARERGLNTEAFF.

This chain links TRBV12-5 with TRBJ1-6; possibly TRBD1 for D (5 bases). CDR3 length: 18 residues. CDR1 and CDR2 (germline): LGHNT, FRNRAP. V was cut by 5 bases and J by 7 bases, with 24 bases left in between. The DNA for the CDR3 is TGTGCTAGTGGTGTCGGGAGGCCGTCAGGGTCGGCCAATTCACCCCTCCACTTT. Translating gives CASGVGRPSGSANSPLHF.

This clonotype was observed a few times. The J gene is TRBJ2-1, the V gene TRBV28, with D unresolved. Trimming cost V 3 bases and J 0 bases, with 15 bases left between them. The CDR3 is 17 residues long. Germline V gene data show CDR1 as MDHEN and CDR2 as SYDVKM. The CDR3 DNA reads TGTGCCAGCAGTTTCGCTACCGGTCCTGGCTCCTACAATGAGCAGTTCTTC. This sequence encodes CASSFATGPGSYNEQFF.

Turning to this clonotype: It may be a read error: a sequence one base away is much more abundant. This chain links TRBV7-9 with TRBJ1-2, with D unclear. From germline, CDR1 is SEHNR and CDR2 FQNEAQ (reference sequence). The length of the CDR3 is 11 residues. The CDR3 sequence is CVSSLTYGYTF. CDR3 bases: TGTGTCAGCAGCTTAACCTATGGCTACACCTTC.

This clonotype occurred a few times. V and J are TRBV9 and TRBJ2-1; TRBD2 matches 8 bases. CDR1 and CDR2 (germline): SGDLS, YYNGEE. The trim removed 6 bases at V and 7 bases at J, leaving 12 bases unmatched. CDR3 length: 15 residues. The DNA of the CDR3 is TGTGCCAGCACCGACATCGGGGGGGCGAGGAATGAGCAGTTCTTC. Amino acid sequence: CASTDIGGARNEQFF.

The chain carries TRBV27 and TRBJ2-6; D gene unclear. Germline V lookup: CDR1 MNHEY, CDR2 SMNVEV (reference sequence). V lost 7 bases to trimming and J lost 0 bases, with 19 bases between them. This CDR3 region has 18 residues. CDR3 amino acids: CASTTWSYHSSGANVLTF. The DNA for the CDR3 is TGTGCCAGCACCACCTGGAGTTATCATAGCTCTGGGGCCAACGTCCTGACTTTC.

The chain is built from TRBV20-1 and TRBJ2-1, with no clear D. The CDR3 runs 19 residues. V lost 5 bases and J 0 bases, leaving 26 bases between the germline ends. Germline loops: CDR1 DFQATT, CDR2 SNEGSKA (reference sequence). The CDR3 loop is CSAFRSNPPMESSYNEQFF. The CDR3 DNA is TGCAGTGCTTTCCGGTCCAATCCCCCTATGGAGAGCTCCTACAATGAGCAGTTCTTC.

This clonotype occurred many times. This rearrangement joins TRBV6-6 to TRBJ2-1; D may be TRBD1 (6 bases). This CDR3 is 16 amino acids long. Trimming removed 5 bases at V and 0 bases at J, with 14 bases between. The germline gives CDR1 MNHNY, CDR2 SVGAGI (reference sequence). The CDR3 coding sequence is TGTGCCAGCAGTACGTACAGGGCCCGCTCCTACAATGAGCAGTTCTTC. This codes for CASSTYRARSYNEQFF.

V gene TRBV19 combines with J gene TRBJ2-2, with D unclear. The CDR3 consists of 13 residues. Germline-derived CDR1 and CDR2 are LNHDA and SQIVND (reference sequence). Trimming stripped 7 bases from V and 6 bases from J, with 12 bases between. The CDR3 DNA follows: TGTGCCAGTACCGTGTCCTCATCCGGGGAGCTGTTTTTT. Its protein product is CASTVSSSGELFF.

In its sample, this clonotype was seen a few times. For the CDR3, the DNA is TGTGCCAGCAGTGGGGCAGGAGAGAGGGAAAAACTGTTTTTT. It translates to CASSGAGEREKLFF. The rearrangement joins TRBV27 to TRBJ1-4; tentatively, D is TRBD1 (5 bases). The CDR3 contains 14 residues. Trimming stripped 5 bases from V and 8 bases from J, with 15 bases between. Germline V gene sequence: CDR1 MNHEY, CDR2 SMNVEV (reference sequence).